These T cell receptor beta chains were read from a single sample in a study of blood T cell repertoires in COVID-19. Clones were read by immunoSEQ multiplex PCR, and TCRdb kept only the in-frame ones, dropping some. The data contain under 250,000 clones, about four fifths of them seen just once; the ten biggest clones take up 3.6%. Sequencing input: PBMCs or T cells enriched from blood (not recorded which). The receptor source for this set is a woman aged 40 to 50 who had been exposed to COVID-19. Each CDR3 is given with its conserved first and last residue. D genes are given only for firm matches. Rows may omit the clone size; those that give it use once, few, many or a size class.

v_gene,d_gene,abundance,j_gene,CDR3aa,CDR3nt
TRBV21-1,.,few,TRBJ2-4,CASSSSAGQSVGNIAKNIQYF,TGTGCCAGCAGCAGCAGTGCGGGACAGAGCGTGGGAAATATAGCCAAAAACATTCAGTACTTC
TRBV25-1,.,.,TRBJ1-5,CASSELGGNEPQHF,TGTGCCAGCAGTGAATTAGGAGGGAACGAGCCCCAGCATTTT
TRBV28,TRBD2,.,TRBJ2-1,CASRPGLAGGPVGEQFF,TGTGCCAGCAGACCGGGACTAGCGGGGGGGCCAGTTGGTGAGCAGTTCTTC
TRBV9,TRBD1,.,TRBJ2-7,CASSGGTGSVEQYF,TGTGCCAGCAGCGGAGGGACAGGGAGCGTCGAGCAGTACTTC
TRBV4-2,.,.,TRBJ1-1,CASSQHGGKNTEAFF,TGTGCCAGCAGCCAACACGGGGGAAAGAACACTGAAGCTTTCTTT
TRBV12-2,.,few,TRBJ1-2,CASRLEAGGNYGYTF,TGTGCAAGTCGCTTAGAGGCAGGGGGGAACTATGGCTACACCTTC
TRBV6-1,.,.,TRBJ2-5,CASSDEYRGEGETQYF,TGTGCCAGCAGTGATGAGTACAGGGGGGAGGGAGAGACCCAGTACTTC
TRBV2,.,.,TRBJ1-3,CASSEQIPSGNTIYF,TGTGCCAGCAGTGAACAGATTCCCTCTGGAAACACCATATATTTT
TRBV2,TRBD1,.,TRBJ1-1,CASSDGQGGTEAFF,TGTGCCAGCAGTGACGGCCAGGGGGGAACTGAAGCTTTCTTT
TRBV18,.,few,TRBJ1-2,CASSGVIGDGYTF,TGTGCCAGCTCAGGGGTTATCGGGGATGGCTACACCTTC
TRBV15,.,once,TRBJ1-5,CATSRGGQRNQPQHF,TGTGCCACCAGCAGAGGAGGACAGCGAAATCAGCCCCAGCATTTT
TRBV5-6,.,.,TRBJ1-1,CASSFSGGTEAFF,TGTGCCAGCAGCTTTAGCGGGGGCACTGAAGCTTTCTTT
TRBV3-1/TRBV3-2,.,.,TRBJ2-7,CASSQVPSRETYEQYF,TGTGCCAGCAGCCAAGTACCCTCCAGGGAAACCTACGAGCAGTACTTC
TRBV9,.,.,TRBJ2-3,CASGPAGRGSTDTQYF,TGTGCCAGCGGCCCAGCAGGTCGGGGGAGCACAGATACGCAGTATTTT
TRBV4-1,.,.,TRBJ2-7,CASSQDDSPPYEQYF,TGCGCCAGCAGCCAAGACGACAGCCCCCCCTACGAGCAGTACTTC
TRBV10-3,TRBD1,.,TRBJ1-5,CAISESIHRQGSQPQHF,TGTGCCATCAGTGAGTCGATTCATCGACAGGGGAGTCAGCCCCAGCATTTT
TRBV27,.,.,TRBJ1-2,CASSFHREDYGYTF,TGTGCCAGCAGTTTTCACAGGGAAGACTATGGCTACACCTTC
TRBV2,TRBD1,.,TRBJ1-5,CASRDRDPGGYSNQPQHF,TGTGCCAGCAGGGATCGGGACCCAGGGGGGTATAGCAATCAGCCCCAGCATTTT
TRBV29-1,.,.,TRBJ1-1,CSVGHTKGTEAFF,TGCAGCGTGGGACATACGAAGGGGACTGAAGCTTTCTTT
TRBV7-9,.,.,TRBJ1-1,CASSLESGGAEAFF,TGTGCCAGCAGCTTAGAGTCAGGAGGGGCTGAAGCTTTCTTT
TRBV15,TRBD1,.,TRBJ2-2,CATRTGTGPNTGELFF,TGTGCCACCAGAACCGGGACAGGGCCGAACACCGGGGAGCTGTTTTTT
TRBV18,.,.,TRBJ1-6,CASSLSGGQRSSYNSPLHF,TGTGCCAGCTCACTCAGCGGCGGACAGCGAAGCTCCTATAATTCACCCCTCCACTTT
TRBV11-3,TRBD2,.,TRBJ2-3,CASSPGLAGVDTQYF,TGTGCCAGCAGCCCGGGGCTAGCGGGAGTAGATACGCAGTATTTT
TRBV9,.,.,TRBJ2-7,CASSFTGKDEQYF,TGTGCCAGCAGCTTCACAGGGAAGGACGAGCAGTACTTC
TRBV28,.,.,TRBJ1-1,CASSPQGRPNTEAFF,TGTGCCAGCAGTCCACAGGGCAGGCCGAACACTGAAGCTTTCTTT
TRBV9,.,.,TRBJ1-5,CASSASAGQPQHF,TGTGCCAGCAGCGCCTCGGCAGGACAGCCCCAGCATTTT
TRBV25-1,.,many,TRBJ1-4,CASSDPPGRGTNEKLFF,TGTGCCAGCAGTGACCCGCCCGGGCGGGGTACTAATGAAAAACTGTTTTTT
TRBV28,.,once,TRBJ1-1,CASTSGGGRTLEAFF,TGTGCCAGCACATCGGGTGGGGGCCGGACCCTGGAAGCTTTCTTT
TRBV4-2,.,.,TRBJ1-5,CASSQEAGLSNQPQHF,TGTGCCAGCAGCCAAGAGGCGGGGCTGAGCAATCAGCCCCAGCATTTT
TRBV7-9,.,.,TRBJ1-2,CASSQQGVDGYTF,TGTGCCAGCAGCCAACAGGGAGTCGATGGCTACACCTTC
TRBV10-3,.,.,TRBJ2-2,CAISESGGQTGELFF,TGTGCCATCAGTGAGTCGGGGGGGCAGACCGGGGAGCTGTTTTTT
TRBV19,.,.,TRBJ1-1,CASRGGEYTEAFF,TGTGCCAGTAGGGGCGGGGAGTACACTGAAGCTTTCTTT
TRBV6-5,TRBD1,.,TRBJ1-1,CASIYEGAQNEAFF,TGTGCCAGCATCTACGAGGGGGCCCAGAATGAAGCTTTCTTT
TRBV6-6,.,.,TRBJ1-1,CASTRVLAEAFF,TGTGCCTCCACCCGGGTCTTAGCTGAAGCTTTCTTT
TRBV6-5,.,.,TRBJ2-3,CASTPPRGTTDTQYF,TGTGCCAGCACCCCCCCCCGCGGAACCACAGATACGCAGTATTTT
TRBV28,TRBD1,few,TRBJ1-2,CASSPGGHYGYTF,TGTGCCAGCAGTCCAGGGGGCCACTATGGCTACACCTTC
TRBV9,TRBD1,.,TRBJ1-2,CASSFTGTGTTNYGYTF,TGTGCCAGCAGCTTTACCGGGACAGGGACCACTAACTATGGCTACACCTTC
TRBV6-5,.,.,TRBJ1-2,CASSYSPTAPYGYTF,TGTGCCAGCAGTTACTCACCGACAGCACCCTATGGCTACACCTTC
TRBV27,.,.,TRBJ1-2,CASSLSGQVTNYGYTF,TGTGCCAGCAGTTTATCGGGCCAGGTCACTAACTATGGCTACACCTTC
TRBV18,.,.,TRBJ2-7,CASSPSSGNYEQYF,TGTGCCAGCTCACCATCGTCAGGGAACTACGAGCAGTACTTC
TRBV7-9,.,few,TRBJ2-3,CASRPNKGRADTQYF,TGTGCCAGCAGGCCCAACAAAGGCAGGGCAGATACGCAGTATTTT
TRBV4-2,TRBD2,.,TRBJ2-3,CASSPRLAGGTTTDTQYF,TGTGCCAGCAGCCCCCGACTAGCGGGGGGGACTACCACAGATACGCAGTATTTT
TRBV5-1,.,.,TRBJ2-5,CASSLMLASQETQYF,TGCGCCAGCAGCTTGATGCTGGCAAGCCAAGAGACCCAGTACTTC
TRBV4-1,TRBD1,.,TRBJ2-3,CASSRTGVGTDTQYF,TGCGCCAGCAGCCGCACAGGGGTGGGTACAGATACGCAGTATTTT
TRBV6-5,TRBD2,once,TRBJ2-1,CASSTQGLARNEQFF,TGTGCCAGCAGTACACAGGGACTAGCCCGGAATGAGCAGTTCTTC
TRBV28,TRBD1,.,TRBJ1-5,CASSSQGTGNQPQHF,TGTGCCAGCAGTTCACAGGGGACAGGCAATCAGCCCCAGCATTTT
TRBV6-5,TRBD1,.,TRBJ1-2,CADTPGTAVGYTF,TGTGCCGACACCCCCGGGACAGCGGTCGGCTACACCTTC
TRBV24-1,TRBD1,.,TRBJ2-1,CATSDSGTGLGDEQFF,TGTGCCACCAGTGATAGCGGGACAGGGCTCGGAGATGAGCAGTTCTTC
TRBV4-2,.,.,TRBJ1-5,CASSQDSPPRVGQPQHF,TGTGCCAGCAGCCAAGATAGCCCCCCCAGGGTAGGTCAGCCCCAGCATTTT
TRBV6-5,.,.,TRBJ1-6,CASSYQFNSPLHF,TGTGCCAGCAGTTACCAATTTAATTCACCCCTCCACTTT
TRBV5-5,TRBD1,.,TRBJ1-2,CASSRDRQGLETYGYTF,TGTGCCAGCAGCCGCGATCGACAGGGACTCGAAACCTATGGCTACACCTTC
TRBV4-2,TRBD2,.,TRBJ2-1,CASSQDNGLAGEGEQFF,TGTGCCAGCAGCCAAGATAACGGACTAGCGGGGGAGGGTGAGCAGTTCTTC
TRBV19,.,.,TRBJ1-6,CASSIGPGPYNSPLHF,TGTGCCAGTAGTATAGGACCAGGGCCCTATAATTCACCCCTCCACTTT
TRBV19,TRBD2,.,TRBJ2-6,CASTLRGGLGANVLTF,TGTGCCAGTACCCTCCGGGGGGGACTTGGGGCCAACGTCCTGACTTTC
TRBV27,.,.,TRBJ2-7,CASSLEAAYEQYF,TGTGCCAGCAGTTTGGAGGCGGCCTACGAGCAGTACTTC
TRBV12-5,.,.,TRBJ2-4,CASGLTGDQNIQYF,TGTGCTAGTGGTTTGACCGGGGATCAAAACATTCAGTACTTC
TRBV6-2/TRBV6-3,.,once,TRBJ2-1,CASSRRFHEQFF,TGTGCCAGCAGTCGCCGGTTCCATGAGCAGTTCTTC
TRBV5-1,TRBD2,.,TRBJ2-1,CASSLRTSGGRPYNEQFF,TGCGCCAGCAGCTTAAGGACTAGCGGGGGAAGACCCTACAATGAGCAGTTCTTC
TRBV5-3,TRBD1,.,TRBJ1-1,CARSLVTGSSVNTEAFF,TGTGCCAGAAGCCTAGTGACAGGGTCCTCGGTGAACACTGAAGCTTTCTTT